This TCR beta chain was sequenced in a study of T cell responses to AZD1222 COVID-19 vaccine. The data were produced by immunoSEQ multiplex PCR, yet TCRdb's version contains in-frame clones alone and is incomplete. This sample yields about 80,000 clones, of which roughly 85% are seen a single time; 10% belongs to the top ten. The CDR3 extends over 13 amino acids. The V end lost 5 bases, the J end lost 2 bases, and 8 bases lay between the germline ends. Both about-4-week and about-12-week second-dose recipients were combined. The V call is TRBV12-3 or TRBV12-4, the J call TRBJ2-3; D unclear. This receptor was obtained from an adult who received the AZD1222 COVID-19 vaccine. The sequences come from peripheral blood, collected 28 days after the second AZD1222 dose. CDR3 sequence reads: CASSESSTDTQYF. In DNA form, the CDR3 reads TGTGCCAGCAGTGAAAGCTCCACAGATACGCAGTATTTT.